This T cell receptor (beta chain) emerged from a study of cytotoxic CD8 clonotypes in ibrutinib-treated CLL. The protocol was immunoSEQ multiplex PCR, while the TCRdb copy is restricted to in-frame clones and leaves out a portion. Counted here are 60,000 to 75,000 clones, 90% occurring once; the ten biggest clones make up around 3.3%. Study-wide findings and caveats: Clonality was higher at ibrutinib response and returned toward baseline at progression.

Regarding this clone: The antigen is undetermined.

V lost 5 bases and J 9 bases, leaving 14 bases between the germline ends. Germline CDR1 and CDR2: LGHNT and FRNRAP. This CDR3 spans 13 amino acids. The specimen was PBMCs, collected after 12 months of ibrutinib treatment. The V gene is TRBV12-5, the J gene TRBJ2-1; D ambiguous. This clonotype originated in a human donor with chronic lymphocytic leukemia. The CDR3 nucleotides are TGTGCTAGTGGTCCAGGACCCTTTGGTGAGCAGTTCTTC. Its protein product is CASGPGPFGEQFF.